A single sample gave rise to the 20 T cell receptor beta chains below, sequenced in a study of response to subunit inactivated influenza vaccine. MiXCR, run by TCRdb on the RT-PCR reads, gives a single entry per CDR3 protein. Altogether 750,000 to 850,000 distinct CDR3 sequences are present, approximately 17% being singletons, with the ten largest covering about 11%. The sample consisted of PBMCs from blood, taken 5 days after vaccination. Source of these receptors: a man aged 50-59 years who received an inactivated influenza vaccine.

V is TRBV5-1 and J is TRBJ2-5; 14 positions match TRBD2. CDR1 SGHRS and CDR2 YFSETQ come from the germline V gene. The CDR3 has 16 residues. Losses at the gene ends were 4 bases for V and 5 bases for J; bases not matched to a gene: 7. The CDR3 sequence: CASSIGTSGSQETQYF. CDR3 nucleotides: TGCGCCAGCAGCATAGGGACTAGCGGGAGCCAGGAGACCCAGTACTTC.

This clonotype was seen repeatedly, ten times or more. The chain recombines TRBV7-2 with TRBJ1-2, with TRBD1 identical over 7 bases. The CDR3 length is 13 residues. CDR1 SGHTA and CDR2 FQGNSA come from the germline V gene. The J segment lost 5 bases and the V segment lost 5 bases, leaving 5 bases of the junction unmatched. CDR3 amino acids: CASSLDRVYGYTF. CDR3 nucleotides: TGTGCCAGCAGCCTTGACAGGGTTTATGGCTACACCTTC.

The chain employs TRBV6-1 and TRBJ2-7; D may match TRBD1 or TRBD2 (5 bases each). This CDR3 is built from 15 residues. The germline V and J ends were trimmed by 6 bases and 2 bases, with 17 bases remaining between them. Germline CDR1 is MNHNS and CDR2 is SASEGT. The CDR3 DNA is TGTGCCAGCAGGCCGCGACGGGGCATCCCCTACGAGCAGTACTTC. It specifies CASRPRRGIPYEQYF.

This clonotype was counted between two and nine times. CDR3 coding DNA: TGCGCCAGCAGCTTGGAGCAGGGATGGGAGACCCAGTACTTC. Its translation is CASSLEQGWETQYF. This chain uses TRBV5-1 with TRBJ2-5; possibly TRBD1 for D (5 bases). CDR1 is SGHRS and CDR2 is YFSETQ in the germline V gene. CDR3 length equals 14 residues. The V and J ends lost 0 bases and 5 bases respectively, with 11 bases between them.

This chain uses TRBV18 with TRBJ2-1; maybe TRBD1 (6 bases). Trimming removed 3 bases at V and 7 bases at J, with 16 bases between. Germline V gene lookup returns CDR1 KGHSH and CDR2 LQKENI. The CDR3 is 15 amino acids. CDR3 loop: CASSPVGTSGNEQFF. Here the CDR3 DNA reads TGTGCCAGCTCACCGGTCGGGACAAGTGGAAATGAGCAGTTCTTC.

Ten or more counts support this clonotype. The chain has TRBV20-1 and TRBJ1-1, with unresolved D. The germline V gene encodes CDR1 DFQATT and CDR2 SNEGSKA (reference sequence). The V gene lost 0 bases and the J gene lost 5 bases, with 4 bases spanning the gap. The CDR3 length is 11 residues. CDR3 sequence (DNA): TGCAGTGCTAGAGATCCGACTGAAGCTTTCTTT. It encodes CSARDPTEAFF.

The J gene is TRBJ2-7, the V gene TRBV3-1; 9 bases map to TRBD1. The CDR3 sequence is 14 residues long. J gave up 6 bases and V 5 bases, and 8 bases lay outside the gene matches. Germline lookup yields CDR1 LGHDT and CDR2 YNNKEL (reference sequence). The CDR3 here is CASSTSGTGSEQYF. The CDR3 DNA reads TGTGCCAGCAGCACTTCCGGGACAGGGAGCGAGCAGTACTTC.

This clonotype was seen a handful of times. V gene TRBV7-2 combines with J gene TRBJ2-7, with TRBD1 as a possible D gene (5 bases). Trimming removed 1 base at V and 4 bases at J, with 17 bases between. CDR1 SGHTA and CDR2 FQGNSA come from the germline V gene. The CDR3 has 16 amino acids. CDR3 loop: CASSLGGSSRVYEQYF. CDR3 sequence (DNA): TGTGCCAGCAGCTTAGGGGGCAGCTCGAGAGTGTACGAGCAGTACTTC.

This clonotype was counted only a few times. The chain links TRBV4-3 to TRBJ2-1, with TRBD2 matching over 7 bases. After removal of 0 bases from V and 8 bases from J, the junction contained 13 bases not matched to a gene. The CDR3 extends over 17 amino acids. Germline loops: CDR1 LGHNA, CDR2 YSLEER. CDR3 protein: CASSQDSSGVSRHEQFF. The DNA for the CDR3 is TGCGCCAGCAGCCAAGATTCTAGCGGTGTCAGCAGACATGAGCAGTTCTTC.

This chain joins TRBV6-5 and TRBJ1-1; D gene ambiguous. Germline CDR1 MNHEY, CDR2 SVGAGI. This CDR3 is built from 14 residues. Deletions cut 4 bases from V and 2 bases from J, with 11 bases between. The CDR3 here is CASSFDWGNTEAFF. In nucleotides, the CDR3 is TGTGCCAGCAGTTTCGACTGGGGAAACACTGAAGCTTTCTTT.

This clonotype was observed a handful of times. The V call is TRBV5-5, the J call TRBJ2-5; the match to TRBD2 covers 7 bases. This CDR3 is 16 amino acids long. Trimming at V came to 4 bases and at J to 5 bases, leaving 14 bases not matched to a gene. Looked up from germline, CDR1 is SGHKS and CDR2 is YYEKEE (reference sequence). CDR3 loop: CASSHTLGGIPETQYF. DNA of the CDR3: TGTGCCAGCAGCCATACCTTGGGAGGGATTCCGGAGACCCAGTACTTC.

The sample holds a few counts of this clonotype. J is TRBJ2-5 and V is TRBV20-1; a possible D gene is TRBD1 (7 bases). The V end lost 4 bases, the J end lost 3 bases, and 15 bases lay between the germline ends. Germline V gene data show CDR1 as DFQATT and CDR2 as SNEGSKA (reference sequence). CDR3 length: 14 residues. CDR3 coding DNA: TGCAGTGCTACGACAGGGAGGTGGGAAGAGACCCAGTACTTC. Protein sequence: CSATTGRWEETQYF.

The chain carries TRBV20-1 and TRBJ2-5; 10 bases map to TRBD2. The germline gives CDR1 DFQATT, CDR2 SNEGSKA (reference sequence). V lost 5 bases and J lost 5; bases outside the gene matches: 11. The CDR3 sequence is 15 residues long. CDR3 bases: TGCAGTGCTGCATTAGCGGGGGGCACCTGGGAGACCCAGTACTTC. This translates into CSAALAGGTWETQYF.

The rearrangement joins TRBV30 to TRBJ2-2, with 11 bases identical to TRBD1. The CDR3 is 12 residues long. Germline CDR1 reads GTSNPN; CDR2 reads SVGIG (reference sequence). V shed 8 bases and J 4 bases; nucleotides not matched to a gene: 0. This chain's CDR3 is CAGTGGTGELFF. DNA of the CDR3: TGTGCCGGGACAGGGGGCACCGGGGAGCTGTTTTTT.

The table lists this clonotype with a few counts. The chain joins TRBV6-2 or TRBV6-3 to TRBJ2-1; possibly TRBD1 or TRBD2 for D (5 bases each). The CDR3 is 12 residues long. Looked up from germline, CDR1 is MNHEY and CDR2 is SVGEGT. Trimming stripped 5 bases from V and 9 bases from J, with 11 bases between. This chain's CDR3 is CASSPLGAEQFF. In nucleotides, the CDR3 is TGTGCCAGCAGTCCACTCGGGGCTGAGCAGTTCTTC.

V is TRBV24-1 and J is TRBJ2-1; 12 bases line up with TRBD2. Germline V gene data show CDR1 as KGHDR and CDR2 as SFDVKD. The CDR3 covers 16 residues. V lost 1 base and J lost 6; bases outside the gene matches: 3. The CDR3 sequence is CATSDFRTSGINEQFF. The CDR3 nucleotides read TGTGCCACCAGTGATTTCAGGACTAGCGGGATCAATGAGCAGTTCTTC.

The CDR3 coding sequence is TGTGCCAGCAGTTCCGGGACAGGGTTTACGATCGCTGAAGCTTTCTTT. Its protein product is CASSSGTGFTIAEAFF. The chain couples TRBV7-9 to TRBJ1-1, with TRBD1 matching over 9 bases. The CDR3 has 16 amino acids. CDR1 and CDR2 from the germline V gene are SEHNR and FQNEAQ (reference sequence). J gave up 6 bases and V 6 bases, and 14 bases lay outside the gene matches.

This clonotype was observed many times. CDR3 loop: CASSYRASYNEQFF. DNA of the CDR3: TGTGCCAGCAGTTACCGGGCCTCCTACAATGAGCAGTTCTTC. The chain uses TRBV6-2 or TRBV6-3 and TRBJ2-1; no reliable D call. The CDR3 loop spans 14 amino acids. The V end was cut by 2 bases, the J end by 0 bases, with 5 bases between. From germline, CDR1 is MNHEY and CDR2 SVGEGT.

Ten or more counts support this clonotype. The chain joins TRBV29-1 to TRBJ1-1; 9 bases map to TRBD1. The CDR3 loop spans 11 amino acids. The germline CDR1 and CDR2 sequences are SQVTM and ANQGSEA. The ends lost 6 bases at V and 4 bases at J; junction bases unmatched: 0. CDR3 nucleotide sequence: TGCAGCGTGGACAGGGGCACTGAAGCTTTCTTT. It yields the protein CSVDRGTEAFF.

With respect to this clonotype: Being one base from a much bigger clone, this may be a read error. The V call is TRBV20-1, the J call TRBJ2-2, with 9 bases matching TRBD1. Germline V lookup: CDR1 DFQATT, CDR2 SNEGSKA (reference sequence). This CDR3 has 17 amino acids. The CDR3 DNA follows: TGCTGTGCTAGAGATCCCGGGACAGGGTTTTACACCGGGGAGCTGTTTTTT. As protein: CCARDPGTGFYTGELFF.